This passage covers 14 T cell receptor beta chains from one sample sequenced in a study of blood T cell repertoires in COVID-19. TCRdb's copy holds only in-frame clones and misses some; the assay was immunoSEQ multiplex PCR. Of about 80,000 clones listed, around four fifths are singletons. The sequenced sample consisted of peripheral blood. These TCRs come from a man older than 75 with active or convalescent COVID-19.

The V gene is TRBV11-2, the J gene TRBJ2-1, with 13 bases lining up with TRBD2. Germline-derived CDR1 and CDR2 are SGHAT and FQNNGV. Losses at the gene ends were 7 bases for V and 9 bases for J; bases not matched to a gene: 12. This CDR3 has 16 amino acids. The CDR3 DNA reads TGTGCCAGCATTGGGACTAGCGGGGTCATGGCGAGTGAGCAGTTCTTC. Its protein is CASIGTSGVMASEQFF.

The CDR3 loop reads CASSLAPQGPRPLHF. The CDR3 DNA is TGCGCCAGCAGCTTGGCCCCACAGGGCCCTAGGCCCCTCCACTTT. This sequence joins TRBV5-1 and TRBJ1-6; TRBD1 is a possible D gene (6 bases). Germline CDR1 and CDR2: SGHRS and YFSETQ. The CDR3 runs to 15 residues. V shed 0 bases and J shed 13 bases, with 17 bases lying between them. Supplemented by reference TRBV5-1 and TRBJ1-6, the full variable domain reads KAGVTQTPRYLIKTRGQQVTLSCSPISGHRSVSWYQQTPGQGLQFLFEYFSETQRNKGNFPGRFSGRQFSNSRSEMNVSTLELGDSALYLCASSLAPQGPRPLHFGNGTRLTVT.

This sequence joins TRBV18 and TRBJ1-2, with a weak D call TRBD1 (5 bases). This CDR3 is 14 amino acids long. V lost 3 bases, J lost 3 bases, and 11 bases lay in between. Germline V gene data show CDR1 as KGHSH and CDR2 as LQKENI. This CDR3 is CASSPAGKDYGYTF. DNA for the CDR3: TGTGCCAGCTCACCCGCAGGGAAGGACTATGGCTACACCTTC.

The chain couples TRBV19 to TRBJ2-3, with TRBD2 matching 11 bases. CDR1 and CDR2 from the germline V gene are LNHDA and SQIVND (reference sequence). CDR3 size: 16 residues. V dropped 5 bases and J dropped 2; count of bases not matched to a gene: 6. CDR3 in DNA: TGTGCCAGTAGTCCCCGACTAGCGGGAAACACAGATACGCAGTATTTT. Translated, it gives CASSPRLAGNTDTQYF.

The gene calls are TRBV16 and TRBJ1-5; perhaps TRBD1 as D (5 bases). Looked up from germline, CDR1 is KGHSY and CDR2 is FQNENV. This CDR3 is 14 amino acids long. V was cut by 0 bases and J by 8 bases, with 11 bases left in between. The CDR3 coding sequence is TGTGCCAGCAGCCAATCGTTCAGGGATGAGCCCCAGCATTTT. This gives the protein CASSQSFRDEPQHF.

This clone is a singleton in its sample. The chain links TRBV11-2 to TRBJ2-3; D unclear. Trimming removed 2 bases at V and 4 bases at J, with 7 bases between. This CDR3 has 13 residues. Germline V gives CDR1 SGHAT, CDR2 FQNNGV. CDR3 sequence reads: CASSLQLPDTQYF. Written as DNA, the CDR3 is TGTGCCAGCAGCTTACAGTTGCCAGATACGCAGTATTTT.

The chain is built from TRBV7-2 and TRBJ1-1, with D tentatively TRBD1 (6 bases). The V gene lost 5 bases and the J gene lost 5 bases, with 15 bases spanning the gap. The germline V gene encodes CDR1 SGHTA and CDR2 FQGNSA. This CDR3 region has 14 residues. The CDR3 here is CASSPGGGGTEAFF. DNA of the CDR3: TGTGCCAGCAGCCCGGGGGGGGGCGGAACTGAAGCTTTCTTT. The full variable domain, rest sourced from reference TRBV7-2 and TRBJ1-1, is GAGVSQSPSNKVTEKGKDVELRCDPISGHTALYWYRQSLGQGLEFLIYFQGNSAPDKSGLPSDRFSAERTGGSVSTLTIQRTQQEDSAVYLCASSPGGGGTEAFFGQGTRLTVV.

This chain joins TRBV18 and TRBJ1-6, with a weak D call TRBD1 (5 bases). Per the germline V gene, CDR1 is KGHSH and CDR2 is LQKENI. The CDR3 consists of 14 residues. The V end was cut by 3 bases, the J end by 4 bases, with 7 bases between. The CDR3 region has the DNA TGTGCCAGCTCACCGACAGATTATAATTCACCCCTCCACTTT. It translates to CASSPTDYNSPLHF.

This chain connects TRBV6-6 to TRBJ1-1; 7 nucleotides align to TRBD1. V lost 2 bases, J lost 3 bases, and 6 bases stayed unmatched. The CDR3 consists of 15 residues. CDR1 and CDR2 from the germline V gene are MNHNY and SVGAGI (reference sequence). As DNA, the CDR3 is TGTGCCAGCAGTTACACAGGGGATAGGGACACTGAAGCTTTCTTT. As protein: CASSYTGDRDTEAFF.

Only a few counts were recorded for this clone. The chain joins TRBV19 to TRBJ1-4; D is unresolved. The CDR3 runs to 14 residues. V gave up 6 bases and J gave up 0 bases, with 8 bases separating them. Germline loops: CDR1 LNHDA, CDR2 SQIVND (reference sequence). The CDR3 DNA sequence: TGTGCCAGTAGAAACCCAGCAACTAATGAAAAACTGTTTTTT. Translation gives CASRNPATNEKLFF.

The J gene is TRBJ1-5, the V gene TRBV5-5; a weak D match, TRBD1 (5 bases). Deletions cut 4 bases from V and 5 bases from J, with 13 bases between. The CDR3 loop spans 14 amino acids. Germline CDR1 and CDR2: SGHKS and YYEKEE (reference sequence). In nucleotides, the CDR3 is TGTGCCAGCAGCCCGGACGGGACTTATCAGCCCCAGCATTTT. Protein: CASSPDGTYQPQHF.

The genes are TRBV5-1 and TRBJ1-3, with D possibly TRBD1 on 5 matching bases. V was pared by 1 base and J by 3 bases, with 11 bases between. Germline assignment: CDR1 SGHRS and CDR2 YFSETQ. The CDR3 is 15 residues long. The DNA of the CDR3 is TGCGCCAGCAGCTTGTGGGGGGTCGGTGGAAACACCATATATTTT. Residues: CASSLWGVGGNTIYF.

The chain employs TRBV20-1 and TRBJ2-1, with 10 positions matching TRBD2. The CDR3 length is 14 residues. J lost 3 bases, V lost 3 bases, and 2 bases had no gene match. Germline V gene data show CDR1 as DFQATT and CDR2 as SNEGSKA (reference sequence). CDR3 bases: TGCAGTGCTAGTTCTAGCGGGGGCTACAATGAGCAGTTCTTC. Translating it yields CSASSSGGYNEQFF.

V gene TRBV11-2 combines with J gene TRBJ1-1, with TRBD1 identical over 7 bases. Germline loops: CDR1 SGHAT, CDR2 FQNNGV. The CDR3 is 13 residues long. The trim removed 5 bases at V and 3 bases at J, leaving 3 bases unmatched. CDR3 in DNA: TGTGCCAGCAGCAAACAGGGGTACACTGAAGCTTTCTTT. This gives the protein CASSKQGYTEAFF.